The following is a T cell receptor (beta chain) sequence with its context. These data belong to a study of cytomegalovirus exposure and HLA in healthy donors. Study background: From HLA-typed donors, an early data release held tens of millions of unique TCRs.

The PCR made use of 60 Vbeta and 13 Jbeta primers. Measured with immunoSEQ multiplex PCR; TCRdb has only the in-frame clones, and not every one. The profile shows 150,000 to 250,000 clones, less than 85% of them singletons. The CDR3 extends over 15 amino acids. Between the trimmed V and J ends, which lost 5 bases and 5 bases, there was a span of 18 bases. Per the germline V gene, CDR1 is SGHTA and CDR2 is FQGNSA. Input material: PBMCs. V and J are TRBV7-2 and TRBJ1-1; tentatively, D is TRBD1 (6 bases). This TCR was recovered from a girl under 18 in good health and CMV-seropositive. The CDR3 DNA reads as TGTGCCAGCAGCCCATCCCGAGGGGGTGGTACTGAAGCTTTCTTT. It is translated as CASSPSRGGGTEAFF.